The entry below gives a single T cell receptor (beta chain) sequence along with its context. Its antigen is not identified. This sample is drawn from a study of T cell responses to AZD1222 COVID-19 vaccine. J lost 0 bases, V lost 7 bases, and 5 bases had no gene match. Looked up from germline, CDR1 is SNHLY and CDR2 is FYNNEI. The CDR3 sequence is 15 residues long. Broader study findings: The number of AZD1222 recipients seropositive at baseline was only five or six. Spike-specific TCR repertoires showed rising breadth and depth after two AZD1222 doses.

Pooling of second doses given at about 4 or about 12 weeks was done. The table came from immunoSEQ multiplex PCR; TCRdb's copy has only in-frame clones and leaves some out. Here the sample spans 30,000 to 35,000 clones, around three quarters being singletons. Sample: peripheral blood, taken 28 days after the second AZD1222 dose. J is TRBJ1-5 and V is TRBV2; 8 bases agree with TRBD1. This receptor was identified in an adult who received the AZD1222 COVID-19 vaccine. The CDR3 bases are TGTGCCAGCAAGAGACAGGGGCATAGCAATCAGCCCCAGCATTTT. Translated: CASKRQGHSNQPQHF.